The T cell receptor beta chain under discussion was sequenced for a study of read filtering for tumor transcriptome and immune sequencing. V was shortened by 6 bases and J by 3 bases, with 14 bases between the two germline ends. Germline V gene sequence: CDR1 MDHEN, CDR2 SYDVKM. The CDR3 runs to 14 residues. This library used about 400 ng RNA and molecular barcoded adaptors spanning alpha/delta and beta/gamma chains. One entry per CDR3 protein, called by TCRdb with MiXCR from the reads. The sample contains approximately 58,000 distinct CDR3 sequences, over 9% of which appear only once. Sequencing used a population of CD138-negative cells sorted from bone marrow. The TCR was taken from a donor at least 40 years old with multiple myeloma. The gene calls are TRBV28 and TRBJ1-2; no clear D. This chain's CDR3 is CASSRPTLYYGYTF. The DNA of the CDR3 is TGTGCCAGCAGCCGCCCGACACTTTACTATGGCTACACCTTC.